This TCR beta chain emerged from a study of blood T cells in healthy people across ages. Broader study findings: Age showed a roughly linear inverse relationship with TCR beta diversity per million T cells. Both naive CD4+ cell counts and diversity were greater in long-lived donors than in aged donors.

Note on this clonotype: Its antigen is not identified. Possible read error: a much larger clone is one base away.

The CDR3 contains 17 residues. V lost 7 bases, J lost 11 bases, and 25 bases stayed unmatched. Germline-derived CDR1 and CDR2 are LNHDA and SQIVND (reference sequence). Then a second PCR, running roughly 7 to 11 cycles, was carried out with a sample-barcoded 5' primer and a J-beta primer mix. Every cDNA molecule bore a tag from a template-switch adaptor containing 12 random nucleotides. In TCRdb, the 5' RACE reads were re-called with MiXCR into one record per CDR3 protein. The sample consists of more than 800,000 distinct CDR3 sequences, more than 25% of them appearing once. This sequence was found in a woman at least 80 years old in good health. The sample consisted of blood. The chain has TRBV19 and TRBJ2-5; the match to TRBD1 covers 7 bases. The DNA of the CDR3 is TGTGCCAGTACCGCCGGACAGGCCCCCCAAAGGGGCAATGAGCAGTACTTC. The encoded protein is CASTAGQAPQRGNEQYF. Combining the CDR3 with reference TRBV19 and TRBJ2-5 gives the whole variable domain DGGITQSPKYLFRKEGQNVTLSCEQNLNHDAMYWYRQDPGQGLRLIYYSQIVNDFQKGDIAEGYSVSREKKESFPLTVTSAQKNPTAFYLCASTAGQAPQRGNEQYFGPGTRLLVL.